This TCR beta chain was captured by sequencing in a study of OX40 agonist ivuxolimab in advanced cancers. As for the study in general: At 0.01 to 10 mg/kg, ivuxolimab was administered intravenously to patients every 2 weeks.

From germline, CDR1 is MNHEY and CDR2 SVGAGI. Trimming removed 7 bases from V and 4 bases from J, with 17 bases in between. CDR3 size: 14 residues. Method: immunoSEQ multiplex PCR; TCRdb's copy keeps in-frame clones and lacks some. The sample holds approximately 100,000 clones, 92% seen once. The rearrangement uses TRBV6-5 and TRBJ2-7; D is possibly TRBD1 or TRBD2 (5 bases each). This receptor was identified in an adult with an advanced solid tumor such as melanoma, head and neck, liver or kidney cancer. This sample comprised CD4+ or CD8+ T cells sorted from blood, obtained in a trial of the OX40 agonist ivuxolimab. The CDR3 nucleotides read TGTGCCAGCACCCGCCCCGGGACCCCTTACGAGCAGTACTTC. Its protein is CASTRPGTPYEQYF.